The TCR beta chain under discussion was sequenced for a study of cytomegalovirus exposure and HLA in healthy donors. Study-wide results and limits: Later work showed greater clonal expansion in HLA-associated TCR beta chains than in equally common others. Later genetic work tied a missense DCLRE1C variant to beta-chain V and J trimming. It was only CMV serostatus that was available as immune exposure information.

This clone came up a few times. Its antigen remains unknown. The V end was cut by 2 bases, the J end by 6 bases, with 14 bases between. The CDR3 is 14 amino acids. The germline gives CDR1 MNHEY, CDR2 SVGAGI. 60 Vbeta and 13 Jbeta primers were used in PCR. TCRdb's copy holds only in-frame clones and misses some; the assay was immunoSEQ multiplex PCR. The table has approximately 150,000 clones, around 86% seen once. Donors were nominally healthy when sampled, though unrecorded immune exposures were likely. The sequence was collected from a woman younger than 45 in good health and CMV-seronegative. Sequenced sample: PBMCs. This chain uses TRBV6-5 with TRBJ2-7; tentatively, D is TRBD2 (5 bases). The CDR3 spells CASSYGVGAGEQYF. The CDR3 nucleotides are TGTGCCAGCAGTTACGGAGTGGGAGCCGGCGAGCAGTACTTC.